The T cell receptor (beta chain) described here comes from a study of PD-1 blockade in classical Hodgkin lymphoma. On this clone: What it binds is unknown.

The repertoire was sequenced with immunoSEQ multiplex PCR; TCRdb's copy has only in-frame clones and lacks some. This repertoire shows roughly 61,000 clones, 85% to 95% found once; its top ten account for more than 9%. Study outcomes and limitations: Newly diagnosed patients had diversity similar to the baseline diversity of complete responders. Diversity in CD4+ TCRs, unlike that measured in CD8+ TCRs, had risen significantly by C4D1. There remain no defined causes for the repertoire differences, which possibly reflect disease activity or prior therapy. Diminished baseline TCR diversity has been reported in newly diagnosed patients relative to healthy donors.

After autologous stem cell transplantation all patients relapsed, and prior brentuximab vedotin exposure differed between cohorts. Unmatched junction bases numbered 15, after V lost 4 bases and J lost 6 bases. Germline-derived CDR1 and CDR2 are SQVTM and ANQGSEA. The CDR3 runs 17 residues. The source material was peripheral blood mononuclear cells (PBMCs), sampled before the second cycle of nivolumab. The sequence derives from a human donor with classical Hodgkin lymphoma. The V call is TRBV29-1, the J call TRBJ2-1; 10 bases are a match to TRBD2. In DNA form, the CDR3 reads TGCAGCGTTGCGGGTGTCAGCGGGGGGGCCGGTTTCAATGAGCAGTTCTTC. Translated: CSVAGVSGGAGFNEQFF.